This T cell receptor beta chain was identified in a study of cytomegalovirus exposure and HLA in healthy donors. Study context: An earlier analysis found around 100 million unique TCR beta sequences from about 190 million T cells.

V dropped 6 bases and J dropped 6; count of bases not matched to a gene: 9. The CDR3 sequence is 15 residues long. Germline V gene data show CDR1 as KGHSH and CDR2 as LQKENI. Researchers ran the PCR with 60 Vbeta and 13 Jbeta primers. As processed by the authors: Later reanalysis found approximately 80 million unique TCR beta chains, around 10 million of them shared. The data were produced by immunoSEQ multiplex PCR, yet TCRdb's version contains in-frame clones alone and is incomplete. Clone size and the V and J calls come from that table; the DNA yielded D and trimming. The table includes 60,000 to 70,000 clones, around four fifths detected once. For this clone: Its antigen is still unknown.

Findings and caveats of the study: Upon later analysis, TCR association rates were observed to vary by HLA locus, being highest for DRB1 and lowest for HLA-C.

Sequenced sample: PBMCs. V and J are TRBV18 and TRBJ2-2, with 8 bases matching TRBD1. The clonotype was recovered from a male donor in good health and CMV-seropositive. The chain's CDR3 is CASSSDRELPGELFF. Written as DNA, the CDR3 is TGTGCCAGCTCCTCGGACAGGGAACTCCCCGGGGAGCTGTTTTTT.